This record looks at one T cell receptor (beta chain) sequence and its context. The CDR3 totals 12 residues. The germline V gene has CDR1 SEHNR and CDR2 FQNEAQ (reference sequence). V shed 4 bases and J shed 11 bases, with 14 bases lying between them. Sequencing was performed with immunoSEQ multiplex PCR; in TCRdb, only in-frame clones are kept and a portion is missing. The sample has tens of thousands of clones; 93% are singletons. This sequence originates from a man between 35 and 55 years old with rheumatoid arthritis. The specimen was PBMCs. J is TRBJ1-1 and V is TRBV7-9; D not certain. CDR3 DNA sequence: TGTGCCAGCAGCTCCGGCGGGGAGTGGGCTTTCTTT. This codes for CASSSGGEWAFF.